This entry lists 24 T cell receptor beta chains sequenced from one sample in a study of T cell repertoires in cytomegalovirus infection. TCRdb re-called the reads through MiXCR, storing one row per CDR3 protein. The sample shows 350,000 to 450,000 distinct CDR3 sequences, 15% to 20% of them seen only once. Input material: PBMCs. The receptors come from a human donor in good health (CMV status not recorded). Some clones in this sample may be carry-over from other donors' samples.

This clonotype was seen ten or more times. The V gene is TRBV7-2, the J gene TRBJ2-3, with D uncertain. Per germline, CDR1 SGHTA and CDR2 FQGNSA. V lost 5 bases and J lost 4, with 13 bases in between. This CDR3 is built from 14 residues. The CDR3 reads CASSPMAAADTQYF. CDR3 in DNA: TGTGCCAGCAGCCCTATGGCCGCGGCAGATACGCAGTATTTT.

This clonotype was observed a few times. This rearrangement joins TRBV7-2 to TRBJ2-5; D remains unclear. V lost 7 bases and J 4 bases, leaving 10 bases between the germline ends. This CDR3 is 12 amino acids long. Per germline, CDR1 SGHTA and CDR2 FQGNSA. The CDR3 here is CASTPSRETQYF. CDR3 DNA: TGTGCCAGCACCCCCTCGAGAGAGACCCAGTACTTC.

This clonotype was detected only a few times. This chain links TRBV20-1 with TRBJ1-6, with D maybe TRBD1 (5 bases). The germline V gene encodes CDR1 DFQATT and CDR2 SNEGSKA (reference sequence). CDR3 length: 16 amino acids. V was pared by 3 bases and J by 5 bases, with 17 bases between. CDR3 sequence reads: CSARSRWGSNNSPLHF. The CDR3 region has the DNA TGCAGTGCTAGGTCACGGTGGGGGTCCAATAATTCACCCCTCCACTTT.

This clonotype was seen ten or more times. The rearrangement uses TRBV7-2 and TRBJ2-3; 7 nucleotides agree with TRBD2. Trimming at V came to 1 base and at J to 7 bases, leaving 8 bases not matched to a gene. CDR3 size: 15 residues. CDR1 and CDR2 (germline): SGHTA, FQGNSA. CDR3 nucleotide sequence: TGTGCCAGCAGCTTAGAGGGCAGGGAGGGGTATACGCAGTATTTT. The encoded protein is CASSLEGREGYTQYF.

The genes are TRBV18 and TRBJ2-1; D remains ambiguous. The CDR3 has 14 amino acids. Trimming took off 6 bases at V and 0 bases at J, with 9 bases between the two ends. Per the germline V gene, CDR1 is KGHSH and CDR2 is LQKENI. The CDR3 sequence: CASSHSNSYNEQFF. The CDR3, as DNA: TGTGCCAGCTCCCATAGTAACTCCTACAATGAGCAGTTCTTC.

In this sample, this clonotype turned up a few times. The chain recombines TRBV20-1 with TRBJ2-3; 15 bases fit TRBD2. There are 18 residues in the CDR3. V shed 6 bases and J 0 bases; nucleotides not matched to a gene: 10. Germline values: CDR1 DFQATT, CDR2 SNEGSKA (reference sequence). CDR3 region: CSAAPGLAGGRSTDTQYF. In nucleotides, the CDR3 is TGCAGTGCAGCACCGGGACTAGCGGGAGGCCGGAGCACAGATACGCAGTATTTT.

The chain combines TRBV3-1 with TRBJ1-1; possibly TRBD1 for D (5 bases). CDR1 and CDR2 (germline): LGHDT, YNNKEL (reference sequence). Trimming removed 4 bases at V and 0 bases at J, with 15 bases between. This CDR3 spans 16 amino acids. The CDR3 bases are TGTGCCAGCAGCCCCGAGACAGAGCCCTTGAACACTGAAGCTTTCTTT. The encoded protein is CASSPETEPLNTEAFF.

This clonotype was counted a few times. V gene TRBV20-1 combines with J gene TRBJ2-1; tentative D call: TRBD2 (6 bases). The CDR3 length is 17 residues. Germline loops: CDR1 DFQATT, CDR2 SNEGSKA (reference sequence). The V end lost 6 bases, the J end lost 0 bases, and 21 bases lay between the germline ends. DNA for the CDR3: TGCAGTGCCCCCGTTGCGGGCGGGAAGAGCTCCTACAATGAGCAGTTCTTC. This encodes CSAPVAGGKSSYNEQFF.

This clonotype was counted many times. The chain joins TRBV12-3 or TRBV12-4 to TRBJ1-3, with 9 bases aligning to TRBD1. The CDR3 runs 15 residues. V lost 5 bases to trimming and J lost 3 bases; unmatched junction nucleotides: 5. The CDR3 coding sequence is TGTGCCAGCAGTGGGGACAGGGCGTTTGGAAACACCATATATTTT. This encodes CASSGDRAFGNTIYF.

V gene TRBV5-4 combines with J gene TRBJ2-2; 8 bases align to TRBD2. Germline CDR1 and CDR2: SGHNT and YYREEE (reference sequence). The CDR3 is 16 amino acids. Unmatched junction bases numbered 10, after V lost 4 bases and J lost 5 bases. CDR3: CASSRNSGGRTGELFF. CDR3 sequence (DNA): TGTGCCAGCAGCCGGAACAGCGGGGGTCGAACCGGGGAGCTGTTTTTT.

This chain links TRBV7-2 with TRBJ2-7, with 9 positions matching TRBD1. This CDR3 comprises 14 residues. The V gene end was trimmed by 4 bases and the J gene end by 7 bases; junction bases not matched to a gene: 8. Per germline, CDR1 SGHTA and CDR2 FQGNSA. Here the CDR3 reads CASSSRTGVKEQYF. The CDR3, as DNA: TGTGCCAGCAGCTCCCGGACAGGGGTAAAGGAGCAGTACTTC.

The chain has TRBV6-1 and TRBJ2-7, with 7 bases lining up with TRBD1. V trimming: 6 bases; J trimming: 0 bases; junction bases outside the gene matches: 5. CDR1 is MNHNS and CDR2 is SASEGT in the germline V gene. The CDR3 is 14 residues long. DNA of the CDR3: TGTGCCAGCAGGAAGGGACAGATCTCCTACGAGCAGTACTTC. Its protein is CASRKGQISYEQYF.

This chain links TRBV11-3 with TRBJ2-3; 9 bases line up with TRBD2. Losses at the gene ends were 5 bases for V and 3 bases for J; bases not matched to a gene: 6. The CDR3 consists of 15 residues. CDR1 is SGHNT, CDR2 YENEEA, per germline. The CDR3 DNA reads TGTGCCAGCAGCAATAGCGGGGGAGGGACAGATACGCAGTATTTT. Amino acid sequence: CASSNSGGGTDTQYF.

The sample holds a few counts of this clonotype. The chain employs TRBV6-5 and TRBJ2-2; D gene unclear. V lost 2 bases, J lost 1 base, and 5 bases lay in between. The CDR3 sequence is 14 residues long. Germline V gene lookup returns CDR1 MNHEY and CDR2 SVGAGI. CDR3 DNA sequence: TGTGCCAGCAGTTACGGGGAGAACACCGGGGAGCTGTTTTTT. Protein: CASSYGENTGELFF.

This clonotype turned up a few times. The CDR3 loop reads CASSLVGQGANTIYF. The DNA for the CDR3 is TGTGCCAGCAGCTTAGTGGGACAGGGGGCAAACACCATATATTTT. V gene TRBV7-2 combines with J gene TRBJ1-3; 12 bases line up with TRBD1. V was clipped by 1 base and J by 6 bases; unmatched bases: 1. Germline CDR1 is SGHTA and CDR2 is FQGNSA. The CDR3 extends over 15 amino acids.

In this sample, this clonotype turned up many times. This chain uses TRBV6-5 with TRBJ2-3; D unresolved. Germline V gene data show CDR1 as MNHEY and CDR2 as SVGAGI. V lost 0 bases and J lost 0, with 4 bases in between. This CDR3 contains 14 residues. CDR3: CASSYSGSTDTQYF. CDR3 coding DNA: TGTGCCAGCAGTTACTCCGGAAGCACAGATACGCAGTATTTT.

This chain links TRBV4-3 with TRBJ1-2, with D possibly TRBD1 on 6 matching bases. Germline assignment: CDR1 LGHNA and CDR2 YSLEER. V lost 4 bases, J lost 8 bases, and 23 bases lay in between. There are 16 residues in the CDR3. CDR3 sequence reads: CASSLSPPGAPRGYTF. The CDR3 nucleotides read TGCGCCAGCAGCCTCTCACCCCCGGGGGCGCCTAGGGGCTACACCTTC.

This clonotype appeared many times. This chain uses TRBV7-2 with TRBJ1-2, with 7 nucleotides matching TRBD1. The CDR3 spans 15 residues. Germline V lookup: CDR1 SGHTA, CDR2 FQGNSA. J gave up 4 bases and V 7 bases, and 12 bases lay outside the gene matches. CDR3 sequence (DNA): TGTGCCAGCACCCCTCTTGAGGGGGCGCTCTATGGCTACACCTTC. This translates into CASTPLEGALYGYTF. The entire variable domain, with the rest obtained from reference TRBV7-2 and TRBJ1-2, is as follows: GAGVSQSPSNKVTEKGKDVELRCDPISGHTALYWYRQSLGQGLEFLIYFQGNSAPDKSGLPSDRFSAERTGGSVSTLTIQRTQQEDSAVYLCASTPLEGALYGYTFGSGTRLTVV.

This clonotype occurred many times. V and J are TRBV6-2 or TRBV6-3 and TRBJ2-1; maybe TRBD1 (5 bases). V was clipped by 7 bases and J by 0 bases, with 19 bases between them. The CDR3 contains 17 residues. Germline CDR1 reads MNHEY; CDR2 reads SVGEGT. This CDR3 reads CASIPTTAPGSYNEQFF. The CDR3 region has the DNA TGTGCCAGCATTCCCACGACAGCCCCGGGCTCCTACAATGAGCAGTTCTTC.

This clonotype was seen only a few times. This rearrangement joins TRBV7-2 to TRBJ1-2; 7 bases agree with TRBD1. CDR3 length: 16 amino acids. Germline CDR1 is SGHTA and CDR2 is FQGNSA. V lost 7 bases and J lost 0; bases outside the gene matches: 11. The CDR3 DNA is TGTGCCAGCACTAATCAGGGGGGAATAGCTAACTATGGCTACACCTTC. It encodes CASTNQGGIANYGYTF.

In this sample, this clonotype turned up a few times. The chain couples TRBV20-1 to TRBJ1-5; D remains unclear. From germline, CDR1 is DFQATT and CDR2 SNEGSKA (reference sequence). The CDR3 totals 12 residues. V was shortened by 6 bases and J by 8 bases, with 14 bases between the two germline ends. The CDR3 spells CSAKRSEKPQHF. The DNA for the CDR3 is TGCAGTGCAAAGAGATCCGAGAAGCCCCAGCATTTT.

V is TRBV29-1 and J is TRBJ1-2; D ambiguous. CDR3 length: 12 amino acids. CDR1 and CDR2 (germline): SQVTM, ANQGSEA. The CDR3 nucleotides read TGCACCATTGTAACCGACGGTTATGGCTACACCTTC. It codes for CTIVTDGYGYTF.

The rearrangement links TRBV2 to TRBJ2-4, with a possible D match to TRBD2 (6 bases). The CDR3 covers 13 residues. V gave up 5 bases and J gave up 7 bases, with 12 bases separating them. Per the germline V gene, CDR1 is SNHLY and CDR2 is FYNNEI. Here the CDR3 reads CASSRNSGNIQYF. The DNA of the CDR3 is TGTGCCAGCAGTAGAAACAGCGGGAACATTCAGTACTTC. Combining the CDR3 with reference TRBV2 and TRBJ2-4 gives the whole variable domain EPEVTQTPSHQVTQMGQEVILRCVPISNHLYFYWYRQILGQKVEFLVSFYNNEISEKSEIFDDQFSVERPDGSNFTLKIRSTKLEDSAMYFCASSRNSGNIQYFGAGTRLSVL.

In its sample, this clonotype was seen many times. This chain joins TRBV7-2 and TRBJ1-5; D is undetermined. The V end lost 5 bases, the J end lost 3 bases, and 11 bases lay between the germline ends. Germline CDR1 reads SGHTA; CDR2 reads FQGNSA. This CDR3 comprises 14 residues. CDR3 in amino acids: CASSLSRDNQPQHF. The CDR3 nucleotides read TGTGCCAGCAGCCTCTCACGTGACAATCAGCCCCAGCATTTT.